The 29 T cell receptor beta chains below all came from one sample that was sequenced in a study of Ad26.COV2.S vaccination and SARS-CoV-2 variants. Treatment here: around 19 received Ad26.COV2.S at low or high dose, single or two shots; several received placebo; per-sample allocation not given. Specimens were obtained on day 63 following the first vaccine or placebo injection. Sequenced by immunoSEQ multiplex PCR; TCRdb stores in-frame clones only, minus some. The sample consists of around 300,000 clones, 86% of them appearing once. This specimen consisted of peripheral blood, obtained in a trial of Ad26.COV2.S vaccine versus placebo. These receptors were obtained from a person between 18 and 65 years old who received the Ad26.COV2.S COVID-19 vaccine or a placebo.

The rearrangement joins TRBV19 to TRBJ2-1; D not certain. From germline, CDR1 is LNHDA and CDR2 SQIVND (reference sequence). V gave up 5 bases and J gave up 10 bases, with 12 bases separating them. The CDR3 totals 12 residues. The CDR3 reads CASSHGELEQFF. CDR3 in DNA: TGTGCCAGTAGTCACGGAGAACTGGAGCAGTTCTTC.

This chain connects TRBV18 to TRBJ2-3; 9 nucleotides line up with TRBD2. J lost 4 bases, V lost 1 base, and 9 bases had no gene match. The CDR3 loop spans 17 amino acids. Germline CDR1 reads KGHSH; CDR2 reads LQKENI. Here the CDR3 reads CASSPLQGLAHPDTQYF. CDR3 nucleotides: TGTGCCAGCTCACCACTTCAGGGACTAGCTCATCCAGATACGCAGTATTTT.

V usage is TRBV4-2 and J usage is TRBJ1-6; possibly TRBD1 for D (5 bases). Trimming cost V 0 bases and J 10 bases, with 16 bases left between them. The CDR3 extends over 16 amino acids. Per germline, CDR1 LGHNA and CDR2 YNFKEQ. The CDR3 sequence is CASSQDAGQNGSPLHF. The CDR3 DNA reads TGTGCCAGCAGCCAAGATGCGGGGCAGAATGGATCACCCCTCCACTTT.

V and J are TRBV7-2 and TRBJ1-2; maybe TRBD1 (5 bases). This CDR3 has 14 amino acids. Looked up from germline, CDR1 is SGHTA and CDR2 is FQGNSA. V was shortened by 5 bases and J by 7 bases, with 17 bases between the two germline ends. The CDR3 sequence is CASSVEGRRGGYTF. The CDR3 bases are TGTGCCAGCAGCGTAGAGGGGCGACGGGGTGGCTACACCTTC.

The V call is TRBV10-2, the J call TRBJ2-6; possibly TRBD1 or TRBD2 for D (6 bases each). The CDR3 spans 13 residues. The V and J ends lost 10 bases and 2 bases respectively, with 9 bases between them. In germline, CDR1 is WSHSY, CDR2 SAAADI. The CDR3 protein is CAIGGTGANVLTF. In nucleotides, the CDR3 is TGCGCCATAGGGGGGACTGGGGCCAACGTCCTGACTTTC.

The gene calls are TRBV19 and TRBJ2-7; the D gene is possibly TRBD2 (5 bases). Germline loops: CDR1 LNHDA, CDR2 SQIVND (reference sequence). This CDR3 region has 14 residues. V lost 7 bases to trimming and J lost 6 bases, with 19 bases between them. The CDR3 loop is CASTSTSGVIEQYF. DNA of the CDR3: TGTGCCAGTACCAGCACTAGTGGCGTCATCGAGCAGTACTTC.

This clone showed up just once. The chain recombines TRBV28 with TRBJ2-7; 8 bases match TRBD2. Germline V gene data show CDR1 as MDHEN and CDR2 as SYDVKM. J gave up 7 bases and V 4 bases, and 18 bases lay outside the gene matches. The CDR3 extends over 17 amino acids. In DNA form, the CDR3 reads TGTGCCAGCAGTTCTCCTCGGGGGGGGACTAGTGGTGAGGAGCAGTACTTC. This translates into CASSSPRGGTSGEEQYF.

The CDR3 is CASVLGGPGNTEAFF. DNA for the CDR3: TGTGCCAGCGTTTTGGGGGGGCCGGGGAACACTGAAGCTTTCTTT. The chain recombines TRBV6-5 with TRBJ1-1, with D tentatively TRBD1 (6 bases). The CDR3 is 15 residues long. With 8 bases removed from V and 1 base from J, the gap between germline ends came to 17 bases. CDR1 MNHEY and CDR2 SVGAGI come from the germline V gene.

The CDR3 sequence is CASDRGDQETQYF. DNA for the CDR3: TGTGCCAGCGATAGGGGGGATCAAGAGACCCAGTACTTC. J is TRBJ2-5 and V is TRBV7-9, with D perhaps given as TRBD1 or TRBD2 (6 bases each). This CDR3 has 13 residues. V was cut by 8 bases and J by 2 bases, with 12 bases left in between. In germline, CDR1 is SEHNR, CDR2 FQNEAQ (reference sequence).

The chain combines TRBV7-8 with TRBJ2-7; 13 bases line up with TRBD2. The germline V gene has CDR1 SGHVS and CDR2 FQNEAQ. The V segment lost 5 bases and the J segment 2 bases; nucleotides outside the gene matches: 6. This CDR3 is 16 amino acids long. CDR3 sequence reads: CASSPGLAGVTYEQYF. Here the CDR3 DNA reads TGTGCCAGCAGCCCCGGACTAGCGGGGGTTACCTACGAGCAGTACTTC.

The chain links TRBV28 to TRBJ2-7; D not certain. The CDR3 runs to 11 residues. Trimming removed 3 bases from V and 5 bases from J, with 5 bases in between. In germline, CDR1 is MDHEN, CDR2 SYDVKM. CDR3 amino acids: CASSLRNEQYF. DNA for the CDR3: TGTGCCAGCAGTTTGAGGAACGAGCAGTACTTC.

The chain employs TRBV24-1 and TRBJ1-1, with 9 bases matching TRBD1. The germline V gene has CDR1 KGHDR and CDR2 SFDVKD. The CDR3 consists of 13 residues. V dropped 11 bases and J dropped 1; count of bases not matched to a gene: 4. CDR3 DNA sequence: TGTGCCAGCAGGGGACAGGGGAACACTGAAGCTTTCTTT. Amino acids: CASRGQGNTEAFF.

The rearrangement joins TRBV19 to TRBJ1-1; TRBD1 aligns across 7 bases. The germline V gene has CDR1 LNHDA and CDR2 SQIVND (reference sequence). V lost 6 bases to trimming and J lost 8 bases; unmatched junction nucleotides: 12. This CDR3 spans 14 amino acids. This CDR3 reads CASRQGGHDPEAFF. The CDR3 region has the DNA TGTGCCAGTAGGCAGGGGGGACACGACCCAGAAGCTTTCTTT.

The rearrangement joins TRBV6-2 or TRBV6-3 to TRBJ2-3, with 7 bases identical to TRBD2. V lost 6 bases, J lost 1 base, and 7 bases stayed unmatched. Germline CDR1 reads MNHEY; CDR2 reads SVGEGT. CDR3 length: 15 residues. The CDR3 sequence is CASSVGEGGTDTQYF. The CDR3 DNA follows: TGTGCCAGCAGCGTTGGGGAGGGCGGCACAGATACGCAGTATTTT.

As DNA, the CDR3 is TGTGCCAGCAGCTTAGGCACAGATACGCAGTATTTT. Translation gives CASSLGTDTQYF. This rearrangement joins TRBV11-1 to TRBJ2-3; D is uncertain. V lost 1 base to trimming and J lost 1 base, with 0 bases between them. This CDR3 is 12 amino acids long. CDR1 and CDR2 from the germline V gene are SGHAT and FQDESV (reference sequence). The entire variable domain, with the rest obtained from reference TRBV11-1 and TRBJ2-3, is as follows: EAEVAQSPRYKITEKSQAVAFWCDPISGHATLYWYRQILGQGPELLVQFQDESVVDDSQLPKDRFSAERLKGVDSTLKIQPAELGDSAMYLCASSLGTDTQYFGPGTRLTVL.

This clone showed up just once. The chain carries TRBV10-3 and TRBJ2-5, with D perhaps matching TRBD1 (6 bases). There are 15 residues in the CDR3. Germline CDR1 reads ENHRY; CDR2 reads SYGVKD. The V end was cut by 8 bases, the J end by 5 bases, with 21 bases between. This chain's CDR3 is CAIGASGVWGETQYF. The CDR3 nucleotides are TGTGCCATCGGGGCCTCAGGGGTTTGGGGGGAGACCCAGTACTTC.

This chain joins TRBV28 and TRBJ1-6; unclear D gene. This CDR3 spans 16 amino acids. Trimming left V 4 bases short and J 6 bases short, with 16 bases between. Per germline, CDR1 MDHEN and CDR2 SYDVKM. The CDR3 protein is CASSSLLGAPNSPLHF. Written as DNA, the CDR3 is TGTGCCAGCAGTTCCCTTTTAGGCGCACCTAATTCACCCCTCCACTTT.

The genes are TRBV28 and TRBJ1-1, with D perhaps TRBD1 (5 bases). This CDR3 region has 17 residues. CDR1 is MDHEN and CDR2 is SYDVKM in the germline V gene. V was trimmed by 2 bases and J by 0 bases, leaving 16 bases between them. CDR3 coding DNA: TGTGCCAGCAGTTTAGGGGCAGGCCGATTCATGAACACTGAAGCTTTCTTT. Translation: CASSLGAGRFMNTEAFF.

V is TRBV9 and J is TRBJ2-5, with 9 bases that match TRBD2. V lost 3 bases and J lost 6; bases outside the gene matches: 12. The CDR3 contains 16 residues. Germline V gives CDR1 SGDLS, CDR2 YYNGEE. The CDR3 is CASSATTLAGGKTQYF. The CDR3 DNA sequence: TGTGCCAGCAGCGCAACGACACTAGCGGGCGGGAAGACCCAGTACTTC.

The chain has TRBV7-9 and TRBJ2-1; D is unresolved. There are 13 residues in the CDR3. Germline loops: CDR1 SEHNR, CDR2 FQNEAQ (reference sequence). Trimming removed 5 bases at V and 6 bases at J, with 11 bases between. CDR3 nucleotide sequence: TGTGCCAGCAGCCCCCGGGCAGGCAATGAGCAGTTCTTC. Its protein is CASSPRAGNEQFF.

The CDR3 region has the DNA TGCAGTTTTGATGCAGAGACCCAGTACTTC. This codes for CSFDAETQYF. The chain combines TRBV20-1 with TRBJ2-5; D unclear. Trimming cost V 8 bases and J 4 bases, with 8 bases left between them. Germline-derived CDR1 and CDR2 are DFQATT and SNEGSKA (reference sequence). The CDR3 totals 10 residues.

DNA of the CDR3: TGTGCCAGCAGGCGTCACAATCAGCCCCAGCATTTT. Encoded protein: CASRRHNQPQHF. The genes are TRBV12-3 or TRBV12-4 and TRBJ1-5; no clear D. The CDR3 covers 12 residues. Trimming pared 6 bases from V and 3 bases from J, leaving 6 bases between.

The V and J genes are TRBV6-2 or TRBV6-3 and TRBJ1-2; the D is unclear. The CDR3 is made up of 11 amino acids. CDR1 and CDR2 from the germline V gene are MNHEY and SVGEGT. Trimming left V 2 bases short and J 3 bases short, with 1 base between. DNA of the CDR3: TGTGCCAGCAGTTACGACTATGGCTACACCTTC. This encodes CASSYDYGYTF.

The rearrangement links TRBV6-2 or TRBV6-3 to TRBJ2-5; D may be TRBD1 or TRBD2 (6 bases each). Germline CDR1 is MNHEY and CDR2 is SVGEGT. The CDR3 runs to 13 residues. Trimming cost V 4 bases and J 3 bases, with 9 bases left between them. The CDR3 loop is CASSSGAEETQYF. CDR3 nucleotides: TGTGCCAGCAGTTCGGGGGCGGAAGAGACCCAGTACTTC.

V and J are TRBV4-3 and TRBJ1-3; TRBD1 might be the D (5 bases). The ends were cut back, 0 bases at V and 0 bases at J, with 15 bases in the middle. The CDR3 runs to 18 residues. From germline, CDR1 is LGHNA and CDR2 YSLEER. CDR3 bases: TGCGCCAGCAGCCAAGACCCCGCGACAGCGAGCTCTGGAAACACCATATATTTT. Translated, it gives CASSQDPATASSGNTIYF.

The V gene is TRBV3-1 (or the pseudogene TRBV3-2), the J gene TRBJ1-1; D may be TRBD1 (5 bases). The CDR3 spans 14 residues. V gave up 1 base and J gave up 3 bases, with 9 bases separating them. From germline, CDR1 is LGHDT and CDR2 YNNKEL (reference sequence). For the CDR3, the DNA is TGTGCCAGCAGCCAAGTGGGGGGTGACACTGAAGCTTTCTTT. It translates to CASSQVGGDTEAFF.

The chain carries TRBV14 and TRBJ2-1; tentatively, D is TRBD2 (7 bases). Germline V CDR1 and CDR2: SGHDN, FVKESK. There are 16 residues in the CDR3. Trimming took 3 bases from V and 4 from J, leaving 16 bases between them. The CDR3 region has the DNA TGTGCCAGCAGCCACGGGACACCGGGAGGTTACAATGAGCAGTTCTTC. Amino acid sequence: CASSHGTPGGYNEQFF.

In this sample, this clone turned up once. CDR3 DNA sequence: TGTGCCAGCAGCCAAGGCTTACGAGGGAGAGAAAATTCACCCCTCCACTTT. This codes for CASSQGLRGRENSPLHF. This rearrangement joins TRBV4-2 to TRBJ1-6; D not certain. V gave up 1 base and J gave up 7 bases, with 17 bases separating them. The CDR3 contains 17 residues. Germline CDR1 LGHNA, CDR2 YNFKEQ.

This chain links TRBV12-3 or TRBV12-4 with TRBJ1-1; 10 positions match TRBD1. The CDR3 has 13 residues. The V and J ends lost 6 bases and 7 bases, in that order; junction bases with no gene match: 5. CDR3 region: CASRDRGLDEAFF. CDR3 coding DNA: TGTGCCAGCAGAGACAGGGGGCTCGATGAAGCTTTCTTT.